This T cell receptor beta chain was captured by sequencing in a study of blood T cell repertoires in COVID-19. Overall study context: The United States, Italy and Spain provided the acute and convalescent COVID-19 samples. Sources were T cells, B-cell-depleted T cells, or PBMCs; the material itself was cDNA or gDNA.

In the original processing: Amplification of reference gene primers was used by the study to estimate nucleated cell counts. Assay: immunoSEQ multiplex PCR; the TCRdb copy retains only in-frame clones and omits some. That table furnishes V, J and clone size, whereas the DNA furnished D and trimming. The sample consists of about 130,000 clones, about 83% of them appearing once. In this sample, this clone turned up once. The germline V gene encodes CDR1 MNHEY and CDR2 SVGAGI. This CDR3 has 15 residues. V dropped 8 bases and J dropped 5; count of bases not matched to a gene: 14. This chain joins TRBV6-5 and TRBJ1-1, with 7 bases fitting TRBD1. What was sequenced was peripheral blood. The TCR sequence derives from a man aged 40-50 years with active or convalescent COVID-19. The CDR3 spells CASQYQTGLRTEAFF. CDR3 bases: TGTGCCAGCCAATACCAGACAGGGTTGAGAACTGAAGCTTTCTTT.